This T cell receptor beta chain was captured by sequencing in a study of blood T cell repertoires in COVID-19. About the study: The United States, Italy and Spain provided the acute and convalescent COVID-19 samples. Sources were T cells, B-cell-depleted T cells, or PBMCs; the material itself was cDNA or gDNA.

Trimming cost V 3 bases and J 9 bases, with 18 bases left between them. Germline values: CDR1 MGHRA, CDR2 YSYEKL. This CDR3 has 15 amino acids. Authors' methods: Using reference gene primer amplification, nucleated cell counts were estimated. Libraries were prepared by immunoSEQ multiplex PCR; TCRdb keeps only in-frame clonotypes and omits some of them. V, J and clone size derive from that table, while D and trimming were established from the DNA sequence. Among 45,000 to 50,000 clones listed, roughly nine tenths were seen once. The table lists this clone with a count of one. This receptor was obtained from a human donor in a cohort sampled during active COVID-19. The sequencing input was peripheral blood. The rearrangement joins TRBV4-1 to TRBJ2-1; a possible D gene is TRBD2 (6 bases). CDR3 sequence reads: CASSHPGLAEGEQFF. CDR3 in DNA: TGCGCCAGCAGCCACCCGGGACTGGCAGAGGGTGAGCAGTTCTTC.